The 21 T cell receptor beta chains below all came from one sample that was sequenced in a study of cytomegalovirus exposure and HLA in healthy donors (dated by TCRdb to 2016 to 2017). The protocol used for the library was the immunoSEQ multiplex PCR assay. For the multiplex PCR, a mixture combining 60 forward primers for TCR Vbeta segments and 13 reverse primers for TCR Jbeta segments was used. TCRdb holds this immuneACCESS table with in-frame rearrangements only. Some clones are missing; in checked studies, unresolved V genes explain under half, and the rest has no known cause. The sample table holds about 55,000 clones, of which approximately 71% were seen once. Less than 45% of the sample belongs to the ten largest clones. Sequences were obtained from PBMCs. The receptor set was obtained from a man between 35 and 55 years old in good health and CMV-seropositive.

The chain carries TRBV5-8 and TRBJ2-3; 9 bases line up with TRBD2. Germline loops: CDR1 SGHTS, CDR2 YDEGEE. With V trimmed by 4 bases and J by 4 bases, 10 bases remained unmatched. This CDR3 is built from 16 residues. The CDR3 nucleotides read TGTGCCAGCAGCATAGGGCGGGGGGGCCAATCAGATACGCAGTATTTT. Encoded protein: CASSIGRGGQSDTQYF.

The chain has TRBV4-1 and TRBJ2-5; no definite D call. The J call may be wrong; the DNA end is better matched by TRBJ2-7. This CDR3 is built from 14 residues. Germline V gene data show CDR1 as MGHRA and CDR2 as YSYEKL. The CDR3 spells CASSQDHRSYEQYF. The CDR3 DNA sequence: TGCGCCAGCAGCCAAGATCACCGCTCCTACGAGCAGTACTTC.

This clone was recorded many times. V is TRBV5-1 and J is TRBJ1-3; D ambiguous. Trimming left V 2 bases short and J 1 base short, with 13 bases between. Germline CDR1 reads SGHRS; CDR2 reads YFSETQ. The length of the CDR3 is 16 residues. The CDR3 nucleotides are TGCGCCAGCAGCTTAGAGGCGGGTCGATCTGGAAACACCATATATTTT. Translated: CASSLEAGRSGNTIYF.

The chain recombines TRBV27 with TRBJ1-4, with 7 bases fitting TRBD1. CDR3 length: 13 amino acids. Germline CDR1 reads MNHEY; CDR2 reads SMNVEV (reference sequence). Losses at the gene ends were 5 bases for V and 14 bases for J; bases not matched to a gene: 11. The CDR3 spells CASSRDRAQKLFF. The CDR3 coding sequence is TGTGCCAGCAGTCGAGACAGGGCACAGAAGCTGTTTTTT. The whole variable domain, remainder taken from reference TRBV27 and TRBJ1-4, is EAQVTQNPRYLITVTGKKLTVTCSQNMNHEYMSWYRQDPGLGLRQIYYSMNVEVTDKGDVPEGYKVSRKEKRNFPLILESPSPNQTSLYFCASSRDRAQKLFFGSGTQLSVL.

In DNA form, the CDR3 reads TGTGCCAGCAGTGACTCCAGGGGGCGTTCCGGAGAGACCCAGTACTTC. Translation: CASSDSRGRSGETQYF. The chain employs TRBV6-4 and TRBJ2-5; 8 bases are shared with TRBD1. The CDR3 contains 16 residues. The germline V gene encodes CDR1 MRHNA and CDR2 SNTAGT. Trimming removed 0 bases from V and 4 bases from J; junction bases left unmatched: 7.

The gene calls are TRBV7-2 and TRBJ1-5; 8 nucleotides align to TRBD1. V shed 6 bases and J 6 bases; nucleotides not matched to a gene: 7. From germline, CDR1 is SGHTA and CDR2 FQGNSA. The CDR3 sequence is 14 residues long. The DNA for the CDR3 is TGTGCCAGCAGGGTTACAGGGGGGAGTCAGCCCCAGCATTTT. This gives the protein CASRVTGGSQPQHF.

V usage is TRBV9 and J usage is TRBJ2-2; 12 bases fit TRBD2. The CDR3 is made up of 18 amino acids. The V segment lost 0 bases and the J segment 7 bases; nucleotides outside the gene matches: 10. Germline V gene sequence: CDR1 SGDLS, CDR2 YYNGEE. The CDR3 sequence is CASSVDASGGAFGGELFF. The DNA for the CDR3 is TGTGCCAGCAGCGTAGATGCTAGCGGGGGGGCATTCGGCGGGGAGCTGTTTTTT. Filled out from reference TRBV9 and TRBJ2-2, the complete variable domain reads DSGVTQTPKHLITATGQRVTLRCSPRSGDLSVYWYQQSLDQGLQFLIQYYNGEERAKGNILERFSAQQFPDLHSELNLSSLELGDSALYFCASSVDASGGAFGGELFFGEGSRLTVL.

The count of this clone is one. This sequence joins TRBV2 and TRBJ2-5; TRBD2 matches 11 bases. The length of the CDR3 is 17 residues. Trimming cost V 0 bases and J 2 bases; bases outside gene matches: 5. In germline, CDR1 is SNHLY, CDR2 FYNNEI. The CDR3 DNA sequence: TGTGCCAGCAGTGAAGCGCGGCTAGCGGGGGGTCAAGAGACCCAGTACTTC. Translated: CASSEARLAGGQETQYF.

The chain links TRBV7-9 to TRBJ2-7; TRBD2 matches 10 bases. CDR3 size: 14 residues. Germline V lookup: CDR1 SEHNR, CDR2 FQNEAQ (reference sequence). Trimming removed 5 bases from V and 5 bases from J; junction bases left unmatched: 6. The CDR3 region has the DNA TGTGCCAGCAGCCCTAGCGGGGGTCGGGACGAGCAGTACTTC. It codes for CASSPSGGRDEQYF.

The chain links TRBV5-1 to TRBJ1-2, with TRBD1 identical over 8 bases. J gave up 7 bases and V 0 bases, and 8 bases lay outside the gene matches. Germline V gene sequence: CDR1 SGHRS, CDR2 YFSETQ. The CDR3 consists of 15 residues. The CDR3 coding sequence is TGCGCCAGCAGCTTGGAGGGCAGGGGGCTCGGTGGCTACACCTTC. Translation gives CASSLEGRGLGGYTF.

The chain employs TRBV5-1 and TRBJ2-7, with TRBD1 matching 10 bases. Germline CDR1 is SGHRS and CDR2 is YFSETQ. The CDR3 is made up of 14 amino acids. The J segment lost 5 bases and the V segment lost 4 bases, leaving 6 bases of the junction unmatched. This CDR3 reads CASSPGTGEDEQYF. CDR3 sequence (DNA): TGCGCCAGCAGCCCCGGGACAGGGGAGGACGAGCAGTACTTC.

This clone is a singleton in its sample. V and J are TRBV5-1 and TRBJ1-4, with D unclear. Trimming shortened V by 0 bases and J by 9 bases, and 6 bases separated the two germline ends. Per germline, CDR1 SGHRS and CDR2 YFSETQ. This CDR3 region has 12 residues. The CDR3 DNA reads as TGCGCCAGCAGCTTGGAAGACAAAAAACTGTTTTTT. It codes for CASSLEDKKLFF.

By share of the sample, this clone is medium-sized. The chain joins TRBV6-5 to TRBJ1-4, with TRBD1 identical over 10 bases. There are 16 residues in the CDR3. J was trimmed by 9 bases and V by 0 bases; bases with no gene match: 7. Germline V gene data show CDR1 as MNHEY and CDR2 as SVGAGI. DNA for the CDR3: TGTGCCAGCAGTTACTCCCGGACAGGGGGGCTACAAAAACTGTTTTTT. Protein product: CASSYSRTGGLQKLFF.

This clone was found a few times. The rearrangement joins TRBV5-1 to TRBJ1-1; 7 bases line up with TRBD1. With 3 bases clipped from V and 11 bases from J, the junction kept 4 bases outside the gene matches. Germline assignment: CDR1 SGHRS and CDR2 YFSETQ. CDR3 length: 11 residues. In DNA form, the CDR3 reads TGCGCCAGCAGCTCGACAGGGAAGGCTTTCTTT. Its translation is CASSSTGKAFF.

The chain carries TRBV2 and TRBJ2-1, with a weak D call TRBD1 (5 bases). This CDR3 has 14 residues. The V end lost 8 bases, the J end lost 4 bases, and 15 bases lay between the germline ends. Germline V gene data show CDR1 as SNHLY and CDR2 as FYNNEI. The CDR3 here is CASLWQGKYNEQFF. Written as DNA, the CDR3 is TGTGCCAGCTTATGGCAGGGTAAATACAATGAGCAGTTCTTC.

This clone was recorded a few times. CDR3 in amino acids: CASSYTTRGGRETQYF. In nucleotides, the CDR3 is TGTGCCAGCAGTTATACTACGCGGGGGGGCCGAGAGACCCAGTACTTC. The chain carries TRBV6-5 and TRBJ2-5; 9 positions match TRBD2. V shed 3 bases and J 4 bases; nucleotides not matched to a gene: 9. This CDR3 spans 16 amino acids. CDR1 is MNHEY, CDR2 SVGAGI, per germline.

This clone was found once. The chain is built from TRBV6-6 and TRBJ2-5, with TRBD2 identical over 11 bases. There are 15 residues in the CDR3. Germline CDR1 MNHNY, CDR2 SVGAGI (reference sequence). Unmatched junction bases numbered 6, after V lost 4 bases and J lost 5 bases. CDR3 amino acids: CASSSPTSGAETQYF. The CDR3 coding sequence is TGTGCCAGCAGTTCCCCGACTAGCGGGGCGGAGACCCAGTACTTC.

This chain links TRBV29-1 with TRBJ2-1; tentative D call: TRBD1 (5 bases). Between the trimmed V and J ends, which lost 6 bases and 5 bases, there was a span of 11 bases. The CDR3 contains 12 residues. The germline V gene has CDR1 SQVTM and CDR2 ANQGSEA. The CDR3 sequence is CSVLGLNNEQFF. As DNA, the CDR3 is TGCAGCGTCCTGGGGCTGAACAATGAGCAGTTCTTC.

The chain employs TRBV5-4 and TRBJ2-7, with unresolved D. The germline CDR1 and CDR2 sequences are SGHNT and YYREEE (reference sequence). The CDR3 is 12 amino acids. V was pared by 4 bases and J by 1 base, with 6 bases between. The CDR3 loop reads CASSENSYEQYF. The CDR3 DNA follows: TGTGCCAGCAGCGAGAATTCCTACGAGCAGTACTTC.

This clone has just a few counts. CDR3 nucleotide sequence: TGTGCCAGCAGTCGAATAACCGGGCCCCAAAGGGAGGCTTTCTTT. This sequence encodes CASSRITGPQREAFF. The J gene is TRBJ1-1, the V gene TRBV5-4; no clear D gene. This CDR3 comprises 15 residues. CDR1 and CDR2 (germline): SGHNT, YYREEE (reference sequence). V lost 5 bases to trimming and J lost 11 bases, with 25 bases between them.

The chain employs TRBV7-2 and TRBJ1-5, with D perhaps matching TRBD1 (6 bases). Trimming pared 6 bases from V and 5 bases from J, leaving 23 bases between. From germline, CDR1 is SGHTA and CDR2 FQGNSA. This CDR3 has 17 amino acids. CDR3 residues: CASSNPQGRRMDQPQHF. In DNA, the CDR3 is TGTGCCAGCAGTAATCCACAGGGAAGAAGGATGGATCAGCCCCAGCATTTT.